A selection of T cell receptor beta chains follows, all from one sample in a study of CD4 T cell repertoires in COVID-19. The assay was immunoSEQ multiplex PCR, and TCRdb's table has in-frame clones only and misses some. The sample has 60,000 to 90,000 clones; roughly four fifths are singletons. Sample: CD4+ T cells from peripheral blood, taken after recovery from COVID-19. These receptors were obtained from a human donor who had COVID-19. Each CDR3 is given with its conserved first and last residue. The order of the fields is J gene, V gene, clone size, D gene, CDR3 DNA, CDR3 protein. D genes are given only for firm matches. Clone size, where shown, is once, few, many, or a class for clones that have expanded.

j_call: TRBJ1-1
v_call: TRBV12-3/TRBV12-4
clone_size: medium-sized
d_call: TRBD1
cdr3_nt: TGTGCCAGCAGTCGGACAGGGGAAGCTTTCTTT
cdr3_aa: CASSRTGEAFF

j_call: TRBJ2-3
v_call: TRBV5-4
clone_size: .
d_call: .
cdr3_nt: TGTGCCAGCAGCTTGGCGGGGAAGCAGTATTTT
cdr3_aa: CASSLAGKQYF

j_call: TRBJ2-7
v_call: TRBV3-1/TRBV3-2
clone_size: few
d_call: .
cdr3_nt: TGTGCCAGCAGCCAAGATCTTGGCCTCCCTTTCTACGAGCAGTACTTC
cdr3_aa: CASSQDLGLPFYEQYF

j_call: TRBJ2-1
v_call: TRBV6-6
clone_size: .
d_call: TRBD2
cdr3_nt: TGTGCCAGCAGTTACGGGAGGGAATGGGACAATGAGCAGTTCTTC
cdr3_aa: CASSYGREWDNEQFF

j_call: TRBJ1-1
v_call: TRBV30
clone_size: .
d_call: .
cdr3_nt: TGTGCCTGGAGTGTACTGTACACTGAAGCTTTCTTT
cdr3_aa: CAWSVLYTEAFF

j_call: TRBJ1-6
v_call: TRBV12-3/TRBV12-4
clone_size: .
d_call: .
cdr3_nt: TGTGCCTCAGGGCCGACTCTGGGTTCACCCCTCCACTTT
cdr3_aa: CASGPTLGSPLHF

j_call: TRBJ2-5
v_call: TRBV7-2
clone_size: once
d_call: TRBD2
cdr3_nt: TGTGCCAGCAGCTTAGCGTGGGGGACTAGCGGGGAGACCCAGTACTTC
cdr3_aa: CASSLAWGTSGETQYF

j_call: TRBJ2-2
v_call: TRBV6-4
clone_size: .
d_call: TRBD2
cdr3_nt: TGTGCCAGCAAAGGACTAGCGGGGGGCACCGGGGAGCTGTTTTTT
cdr3_aa: CASKGLAGGTGELFF

j_call: TRBJ1-1
v_call: TRBV5-1
clone_size: .
d_call: .
cdr3_nt: TGCGCCAGCAGCTTAACAGGGACAATTGAAGCTTTCTTT
cdr3_aa: CASSLTGTIEAFF

j_call: TRBJ1-6
v_call: TRBV2
clone_size: .
d_call: .
cdr3_nt: TGTGCCAGCAGAGGGGGATGGGATAATTCACCCCTCCACTTT
cdr3_aa: CASRGGWDNSPLHF

j_call: TRBJ2-5
v_call: TRBV7-9
clone_size: .
d_call: .
cdr3_nt: TGTGCCAGCAGCCGTACGCTGGGGAGATCGGAGACCCAGTACTTC
cdr3_aa: CASSRTLGRSETQYF

j_call: TRBJ1-2
v_call: TRBV6-4
clone_size: .
d_call: .
cdr3_nt: TGTGCCAGCAGTGCCTCGACCGGGACGGGGTATGGCTACACCTTC
cdr3_aa: CASSASTGTGYGYTF

j_call: TRBJ1-3
v_call: TRBV19
clone_size: .
d_call: .
cdr3_nt: TGTGCCAGTAGTATAGACTCCACCTCTGGAAACACCATATATTTT
cdr3_aa: CASSIDSTSGNTIYF

j_call: TRBJ1-5
v_call: TRBV19
clone_size: few
d_call: .
cdr3_nt: TGTGCCAGCCGGGACACGGACTATAGCAATCAGCCCCAGCATTTT
cdr3_aa: CASRDTDYSNQPQHF

j_call: TRBJ2-1
v_call: TRBV6-4
clone_size: .
d_call: TRBD1
cdr3_nt: TGTGCCAGCAGCCGGGACAGGGACTCCTACAATGAGCAGTTCTTC
cdr3_aa: CASSRDRDSYNEQFF